The rows below give T cell receptor beta chains drawn from one sample of a study of T cell responses to AZD1222 COVID-19 vaccine. Here immunoSEQ multiplex PCR was the method, and the copy in TCRdb shows in-frame clones only, minus some. The table lists under 150,000 clones, over 75% of them singletons. This specimen consisted of peripheral blood, obtained on day 0 of AZD1222 vaccination. Receptor source: an adult in good health. Each CDR3 is given with its conserved first and last residue. Fields, in order: D gene, clone size, V gene, J gene, CDR3 DNA, CDR3 protein. D genes are given only for firm matches. Clone size, where shown, is once, few, many, or a class for clones that have expanded.

>NA|NA|TRBV28|TRBJ1-5
TGTGCCAGCAGTTTACCTAGTAATAGCAATCAGCCCCAGCATTTT
CASSLPSNSNQPQHF
>NA|NA|TRBV2|TRBJ2-3
TGTGCCAGCAGTGAAACAAGACGGAGCACAGATACGCAGTATTTT
CASSETRRSTDTQYF
>NA|NA|TRBV4-2|TRBJ1-2
TGTGCCAGCAGCCAAGAGGGGGCGTTGAACTATGGCTACACCTTC
CASSQEGALNYGYTF
>NA|NA|TRBV5-4|TRBJ1-5
TGTGCCAGCAGCTTGGAACCTAGCAATCAGCCCCAGCATTTT
CASSLEPSNQPQHF
>NA|NA|TRBV5-4|TRBJ2-2
TGTGCCAGCAAACTAGGGGGAGGATCCGGGGAGCTGTTTTTT
CASKLGGGSGELFF
>NA|NA|TRBV11-3|TRBJ1-4
TGTGCCAGCAGCCCCCGGACGGAGGACACTAATGAAAAACTGTTTTTT
CASSPRTEDTNEKLFF
>NA|NA|TRBV6-5|TRBJ1-1
TGTGCCAGCAGTTACCCGGGGTACACTGAAGCTTTCTTT
CASSYPGYTEAFF
>TRBD1|NA|TRBV10-3|TRBJ2-7
TGTGCCATCAGTGATGGGACAGGAGCCTACGAGCAGTACTTC
CAISDGTGAYEQYF
>NA|once|TRBV2|TRBJ2-5
TGTGCCGGCGGAACCGGGAATTACGAGACCCAGTACTTC
CAGGTGNYETQYF
>NA|NA|TRBV14|TRBJ1-2
TGTGCCAGCAGCCAAGCGTCTGGGAACTATGGCTACACCTTC
CASSQASGNYGYTF
>NA|NA|TRBV15|TRBJ1-2
TGTGCCACCAGCAGAGGAGGGGACTATGGCTACACCTTC
CATSRGGDYGYTF
>NA|once|TRBV2|TRBJ1-3
TGTGCCAGCCCAGATAGAAACACCATATATTTT
CASPDRNTIYF
>NA|few|TRBV30|TRBJ1-1
TGTGCCTGGAGTGTAGGGTTCGGGACTATGAACACTGAAGCTTTCTTT
CAWSVGFGTMNTEAFF
>TRBD1|NA|TRBV5-1|TRBJ1-1
TGCGCCAGCAGCTCCGGGGGACAGTCTCACACTGAAGCTTTCTTT
CASSSGGQSHTEAFF
>TRBD1|NA|TRBV5-6|TRBJ2-1
TGTGCCAGCAGCACGGACAGGGGGCCGGGAAATGAGCAGTTCTTC
CASSTDRGPGNEQFF
>NA|NA|TRBV4-1|TRBJ1-3
TGCGCCAGCAGCCAAGAAGGGCCCCAAACTGGAAACACCATATATTTT
CASSQEGPQTGNTIYF
>TRBD2|once|TRBV6-2/TRBV6-3|TRBJ2-1
TGTGCCAGCAGCCAGGGACTAGCGGGAGGAGGGGTGTACAATGAGCAGTTCTTC
CASSQGLAGGGVYNEQFF
>TRBD2|few|TRBV7-6|TRBJ2-1
TGTGCCAGCAGTTTAACGTCGGGGGGAAGGGCCTACAATGAGCAGTTCTTC
CASSLTSGGRAYNEQFF
>NA|NA|TRBV18|TRBJ1-1
TGTGCCAGCTCCACCGGGGGCAGGGACACTGAAGCTTTCTTT
CASSTGGRDTEAFF
>NA|NA|TRBV9|TRBJ1-2
TGTGCCAGCAGCGTGATCCGGGGGGACACCTTC
CASSVIRGDTF
>NA|NA|TRBV5-1|TRBJ1-4
TGCGCCAGCAGCTTCGGTAGGACAGATAAAAAACTGTTTTTT
CASSFGRTDKKLFF
>NA|NA|TRBV30|TRBJ1-1
TGTGCCTGGAGTGTACTTGAGGACAACACTGAAGCTTTCTTT
CAWSVLEDNTEAFF
>TRBD1|once|TRBV2|TRBJ2-3
TGTGCCAGCAGTACGACAGGGGGCGAGGCAGATACGCAGTATTTT
CASSTTGGEADTQYF
>TRBD1|NA|TRBV12-3/TRBV12-4|TRBJ2-5
TGTGCCAGCGGGACAGCTGGAACCCAGTACTTC
CASGTAGTQYF
>NA|NA|TRBV7-2|TRBJ1-5
TGTGCCAGCAGCTTACGGGGCAATCAGCCCCAGCATTTT
CASSLRGNQPQHF
>TRBD1|NA|TRBV24-1|TRBJ1-6
TGTGCCACCAGGACAGGGGGCGCCTCACCCCTCCACTTT
CATRTGGASPLHF
>TRBD1|NA|TRBV20-1|TRBJ1-6
TGCAGTGCAAGTACAGGGGTGGGTTCACCCCTCCACTTT
CSASTGVGSPLHF
>NA|NA|TRBV28|TRBJ1-5
TGTGCCAGCAGCGCTTTGGTCGACCAGCATTTT
CASSALVDQHF
>TRBD1|NA|TRBV2|TRBJ1-5
TGTGCCAGCAGTGAAAACAGGGGACGGCATCAGCCCCAGCATTTT
CASSENRGRHQPQHF
>TRBD2|NA|TRBV7-9|TRBJ2-3
TGTGCCAGCAGCGTCCGGGGGACTAGGGACACAGATACGCAGTATTTT
CASSVRGTRDTDTQYF
>NA|NA|TRBV12-3/TRBV12-4|TRBJ2-5
TGTGCCAGCAGTTTCTCTTACCAAGAGACCCAGTACTTC
CASSFSYQETQYF
>NA|NA|TRBV29-1|TRBJ2-7
TGCAGCGTTGGTGGGACATCGGGCGAGCAGTACTTC
CSVGGTSGEQYF
>NA|NA|TRBV9|TRBJ2-7
TGTGCCAGCAGCGTAGCCAGTGGCGGTACCTACGAGCAGTACTTC
CASSVASGGTYEQYF
>TRBD2|NA|TRBV7-2|TRBJ2-1
TGTGCCAGCAGAGCCGCGAGGACTAGCCAAATAAGCTCCTACAATGAGCAGTTCTTC
CASRAARTSQISSYNEQFF
>NA|once|TRBV28|TRBJ1-1
TGTGCCAGCAGTTTTCGAGGGGCTGAAGCTTTCTTT
CASSFRGAEAFF
>NA|NA|TRBV3-1/TRBV3-2|TRBJ1-2
TGTGCCAGCAGCCAAGTTGAGGGGCCGTATGGCTACACCTTC
CASSQVEGPYGYTF
>NA|NA|TRBV7-9|TRBJ1-2
TGTGCCAGCAGCTTAGGGGTGGGGCAGTCCTCTAAAGGCTACACCTTC
CASSLGVGQSSKGYTF